The present entry profiles one T cell receptor (beta chain) with its context. The repertoire was sequenced with immunoSEQ multiplex PCR; TCRdb's copy has only in-frame clones and lacks some. This table has around 430,000 clones, about 91% appearing once. This specimen belongs to a study of blood T cell repertoires in COVID-19. The CDR3 has 14 amino acids. Unmatched junction bases numbered 3, after V lost 1 base and J lost 7 bases. CDR1 and CDR2 (germline): KGHSH, LQKENI. The sequence came from a woman between 45 and 60 years old with COVID-19, enrolled during active disease. The sequencing sample was made of peripheral blood. The genes are TRBV18 and TRBJ2-1, with TRBD1 matching over 8 bases. Here the CDR3 reads CASSPRGTGNEQFF. For the CDR3, the DNA is TGTGCCAGCTCACCACGAGGGACAGGTAATGAGCAGTTCTTC.